The sequence of this T cell receptor beta chain was determined in a study of shared clonotypes between healthy human individuals. In regard to this clone: Its matching antigen is unknown.

Study outcomes and limitations: Lower generation probabilities were found for non-shared clonotypes than for those shared by all four donors.

Trimming cost V 1 base and J 2 bases, with 7 bases left between them. Germline values: CDR1 SGHDT, CDR2 YYEEEE. This CDR3 has 13 residues. The assay was immunoSEQ multiplex PCR, and TCRdb's table has in-frame clones only and misses some. Among hundreds of thousands of clones, roughly 73% were seen once, and the ten largest hold 1.5% to 2%. The sample consisted of memory CD4+ T cells sorted from blood. Subset in this sample: CD45RA-negative fraction. The clonotype was recovered from a woman between 25 and 40 years old in good health. The genes are TRBV5-6 and TRBJ2-7; D gene uncertain. The CDR3 DNA is TGTGCCAGCAGCTTGAAAGGCCCCTACGAGCAGTACTTC. This translates into CASSLKGPYEQYF. The full variable domain, in which reference TRBV5-6 and TRBJ2-7 provide the parts outside the CDR3, is DAGVTQSPTHLIKTRGQQVTLRCSPKSGHDTVSWYQQALGQGPQFIFQYYEEEERQRGNFPDRFSGHQFPNYSSELNVNALLLGDSALYLCASSLKGPYEQYFGPGTRLTVT.